One sample yielded the 21 T cell receptor beta chains listed below, sequenced in a study of T-cell reconstitution after alpha-beta-depleted transplantation in children. As it was prepared, the TCRbeta library received unique molecular identifiers. One entry per CDR3 protein, called by TCRdb with MiXCR from the PCR reads. The sample carries 100,000 or so distinct CDR3 sequences, under 9% recorded once. Sequenced material: PBMCs, taken before TCRalphabeta/CD19-depleted stem cell transplant. The receptors here all came from a boy under 10 years old with acute lymphoblastic leukemia, due to receive a stem cell transplant.

This clonotype was detected once. J is TRBJ2-5 and V is TRBV7-9; unclear D gene. V was pared by 1 base and J by 0 bases, with 9 bases between. CDR1 is SEHNR and CDR2 is FQNEAQ in the germline V gene (reference sequence). This CDR3 has 15 amino acids. This CDR3 reads CASSLDRTYQETQYF. In DNA form, the CDR3 reads TGTGCCAGCAGCTTAGATAGGACGTACCAAGAGACCCAGTACTTC. Full variable domain (outside the CDR3, taken from reference TRBV7-9 and TRBJ2-5): DTGVSQNPRHKITKRGQNVTFRCDPISEHNRLYWYRQTLGQGPEFLTYFQNEAQLEKSRLLSDRFSAERPKGSFSTLEIQRTEQGDSAMYLCASSLDRTYQETQYFGPGTRLLVL.

At least ten counts were recorded for this clonotype. The chain joins TRBV7-9 to TRBJ1-5; D is possibly TRBD1 (5 bases). The ends were cut back, 4 bases at V and 2 bases at J, with 6 bases in the middle. The CDR3 length is 13 residues. CDR1 and CDR2 from the germline V gene are SEHNR and FQNEAQ (reference sequence). The CDR3 is CASSSQGNQPQHF. CDR3 bases: TGTGCCAGCAGCTCACAGGGCAATCAGCCCCAGCATTTT.

There are a few counts of this clonotype. V usage is TRBV24-1 and J usage is TRBJ2-2, with TRBD2 matching over 12 bases. Germline V gene lookup returns CDR1 KGHDR and CDR2 SFDVKD. This CDR3 is 19 amino acids long. Trimming took 5 bases from V and 7 from J; bases not matched to a gene: 16. The CDR3 DNA is TGTGCCACCAGTGCCCTCCGTCTAGCGGGGGGGCCCGGCGGCGGGGAGCTGTTTTTT. Translation: CATSALRLAGGPGGGELFF.

This clonotype was observed at least ten times. The V gene is TRBV7-2, the J gene TRBJ2-7; D is ambiguous. The V end lost 0 bases, the J end lost 0 bases, and 6 bases lay between the germline ends. Germline values: CDR1 SGHTA, CDR2 FQGNSA. The CDR3 is 14 residues long. The CDR3 loop is CASSLASPSYEQYF. The CDR3 bases are TGTGCCAGCAGCTTAGCGAGCCCCTCCTACGAGCAGTACTTC. The variable domain in full, with the rest retrieved from reference TRBV7-2 and TRBJ2-7, is GAGVSQSPSNKVTEKGKDVELRCDPISGHTALYWYRQSLGQGLEFLIYFQGNSAPDKSGLPSDRFSAERTGGSVSTLTIQRTQQEDSAVYLCASSLASPSYEQYFGPGTRLTVT.

The chain uses TRBV11-2 and TRBJ2-3; 8 nucleotides agree with TRBD1. After removal of 3 bases from V and 6 bases from J, the junction contained 5 bases not matched to a gene. The CDR3 is 14 residues long. Germline V lookup: CDR1 SGHAT, CDR2 FQNNGV. CDR3 coding DNA: TGTGCCAGCAGCTTCGGCAGGGGGCTGGATACGCAGTATTTT. This encodes CASSFGRGLDTQYF.

As concerns this clonotype: The CDR3 carries no conserved terminal phenylalanine or tryptophan, so it likely arises from a read error. The chain uses TRBV4-1 and TRBJ2-7, with 11 bases that match TRBD2. This CDR3 has 17 amino acids. V trimming: 1 base; J trimming: 2 bases; junction bases outside the gene matches: 7. CDR1 MGHRA and CDR2 YSYEKL come from the germline V gene. The CDR3 bases are TGCGCCAGCAGCCAAGGCCGACTAGCGGGGCCTCCCTACGAGCAGTACTAC. This gives the protein CASSQGRLAGPPYEQYY.

This clonotype was counted many times. The chain employs TRBV5-1 and TRBJ2-3, with D possibly TRBD1 on 7 matching bases. Per the germline V gene, CDR1 is SGHRS and CDR2 is YFSETQ. This CDR3 region has 14 residues. V lost 4 bases and J lost 4, with 13 bases in between. This CDR3 is CASSGGGGSDTQYF. The DNA of the CDR3 is TGCGCCAGCAGCGGAGGAGGGGGCTCAGATACGCAGTATTTT.

This clonotype was seen ten or more times. The V call is TRBV29-1, the J call TRBJ2-2, with 7 bases that match TRBD1. CDR1 is SQVTM and CDR2 is ANQGSEA in the germline V gene. CDR3 size: 14 residues. V was clipped by 2 bases and J by 7 bases; unmatched bases: 7. CDR3 DNA: TGCAGCGTTGAACGAACAGGGGATCACGGGGAGCTGTTTTTT. Its translation is CSVERTGDHGELFF.

V is TRBV7-2 and J is TRBJ2-7; D may be TRBD1 (5 bases). The CDR3 loop spans 14 amino acids. V lost 4 bases and J 0 bases, leaving 10 bases between the germline ends. Per the germline V gene, CDR1 is SGHTA and CDR2 is FQGNSA. The CDR3 reads CASSSPRGSYEQYF. Written as DNA, the CDR3 is TGTGCCAGCAGCTCACCAAGGGGCTCCTACGAGCAGTACTTC.

This clonotype was counted many times. The junction departs from germline at one end; a sequencing error may be responsible. The chain combines TRBV20-1 with TRBJ2-7, with a tentative D call TRBD1 (6 bases). From germline, CDR1 is DFQATT and CDR2 SNEGSKA (reference sequence). The CDR3 extends over 15 amino acids. CDR3 nucleotide sequence: TGCAGTGCCAGAGCCGTCGGACAGCGGATGTGGGAGCAGTACTTC. As protein: CSARAVGQRMWEQYF.

This clonotype was recorded at least ten times. The chain uses TRBV7-8 and TRBJ2-5; TRBD2 agrees at 7 bases. This CDR3 is 15 amino acids long. Germline V gene lookup returns CDR1 SGHVS and CDR2 FQNEAQ. Trimming took 0 bases from V and 0 from J; bases not matched to a gene: 1. DNA of the CDR3: TGTGCCAGCAGCTTAGCGCGGGAGTACCAAGAGACCCAGTACTTC. It codes for CASSLAREYQETQYF.

This clonotype was observed at least ten times. In DNA form, the CDR3 reads TGTGCCAGCGGCACCGGGGAGCTGTTTTTT. It encodes CASGTGELFF. This chain links TRBV12-3 or TRBV12-4 with TRBJ2-2; D call uncertain. The germline V and J ends were trimmed by 8 bases and 4 bases, with 2 bases remaining between them. This CDR3 contains 10 residues.

The chain combines TRBV7-2 with TRBJ2-5, with D tentatively TRBD2 (7 bases). Germline V gene lookup returns CDR1 SGHTA and CDR2 FQGNSA. The V and J ends lost 3 bases and 5 bases respectively, with 19 bases between them. The CDR3 sequence is 16 residues long. The CDR3 DNA reads TGTGCCAGCAGCTTCTACCGCGGGGGCGGGGAGGAGACCCAGTACTTC. Translating it yields CASSFYRGGGEETQYF.

There are many counts of this clonotype. This chain links TRBV20-1 with TRBJ2-5; no firm D call. This CDR3 region has 12 residues. Trimming left V 2 bases short and J 3 bases short, with 7 bases between. CDR1 DFQATT and CDR2 SNEGSKA come from the germline V gene (reference sequence). CDR3 DNA sequence: TGCAGTGCTAGAACCGACAAAGAGACCCAGTACTTC. Translated: CSARTDKETQYF.

This clonotype was observed a few times. The V gene is TRBV18, the J gene TRBJ1-3; D gene unclear. The CDR3 loop spans 17 amino acids. With 2 bases removed from V and 1 base from J, the gap between germline ends came to 15 bases. Germline V gives CDR1 KGHSH, CDR2 LQKENI. The CDR3, as DNA: TGTGCCAGCTCACCAAAGGCAACCAAAGGGTCTGGAAACACCATATATTTT. The encoded protein is CASSPKATKGSGNTIYF.

This clonotype was counted many times. The V call is TRBV28, the J call TRBJ1-2; 8 bases align to TRBD1. CDR3 size: 14 residues. Trimming took 6 bases from V and 3 from J; bases not matched to a gene: 6. Per germline, CDR1 MDHEN and CDR2 SYDVKM. The CDR3, as DNA: TGTGCCAGCAGCCGAGACAGGGGCGACTATGGCTACACCTTC. Translated, it gives CASSRDRGDYGYTF.

This clonotype was detected a few times. This rearrangement joins TRBV11-2 to TRBJ2-2; D gene ambiguous. CDR1 SGHAT and CDR2 FQNNGV come from the germline V gene. The CDR3 loop spans 15 amino acids. Between the trimmed V and J ends, which lost 7 bases and 3 bases, there was a span of 15 bases. CDR3 residues: CASTITSGYTGELFF. For the CDR3, the DNA is TGTGCCAGCACCATAACCTCGGGTTACACCGGGGAGCTGTTTTTT.

This clonotype was seen at least ten times. This chain joins TRBV6-5 and TRBJ1-1; a possible D gene is TRBD1 (5 bases). Germline CDR1 and CDR2: MNHEY and SVGAGI. V gave up 6 bases and J gave up 0 bases, with 11 bases separating them. The CDR3 is made up of 14 amino acids. The CDR3 sequence: CASRGGRVNTEAFF. DNA of the CDR3: TGTGCCAGCAGGGGGGGGAGGGTGAACACTGAAGCTTTCTTT.

This clonotype was recorded at least ten times. The CDR3 DNA reads TGTGCCAGCAGCTTAGGAAACACGGTACCCTACGAGCAGTACTTC. This translates into CASSLGNTVPYEQYF. The genes are TRBV7-6 and TRBJ2-7; no firm D call. The ends were cut back, 1 base at V and 2 bases at J, with 12 bases in the middle. Germline assignment: CDR1 SGHVS and CDR2 FNYEAQ. The CDR3 is made up of 15 amino acids.

The chain recombines TRBV6-6 with TRBJ2-5; D not certain. V lost 10 bases, J lost 4 bases, and 16 bases lay in between. In germline, CDR1 is MNHNY, CDR2 SVGAGI (reference sequence). The CDR3 runs to 13 residues. CDR3 loop: CATLTQVGETQYF. CDR3 sequence (DNA): TGTGCCACCCTAACCCAGGTGGGAGAGACCCAGTACTTC.

CDR3 region: CASSLSLGGMRETQYF. The CDR3 DNA sequence: TGTGCCAGCAGTCTATCCCTTGGTGGGATGAGGGAGACCCAGTACTTC. This chain uses TRBV25-1 with TRBJ2-5; D gene ambiguous. This CDR3 has 16 residues. V lost 5 bases, J lost 5 bases, and 21 bases lay in between. The germline CDR1 and CDR2 sequences are MGHDK and SYGVNS.